The source of this T cell receptor (beta chain) is a study of blood T cell repertoires in COVID-19. Whole-study context: PBMCs, B-cell-depleted T cells, or T cells were the source of the cDNA or gDNA that made up the material.

Repertoires were generated with immunoSEQ multiplex PCR, while TCRdb's copy carries only in-frame clones and drops some. This sample has about 98,000 clones; about 91% occur once, and the top ten carry 4.2%. The CDR3 consists of 14 residues. Looked up from germline, CDR1 is LNHDA and CDR2 is SQIVND (reference sequence). Between the trimmed V and J ends, which lost 5 bases and 2 bases, there was a span of 13 bases. Sequenced: peripheral blood. This receptor was identified in a man younger than 35 with acute or convalescent COVID-19. This chain joins TRBV19 and TRBJ2-7; D not certain. CDR3 nucleotides: TGTGCCAGTAGTTTCCGACTCACCCCCTACGAGCAGTACTTC. This gives the protein CASSFRLTPYEQYF.